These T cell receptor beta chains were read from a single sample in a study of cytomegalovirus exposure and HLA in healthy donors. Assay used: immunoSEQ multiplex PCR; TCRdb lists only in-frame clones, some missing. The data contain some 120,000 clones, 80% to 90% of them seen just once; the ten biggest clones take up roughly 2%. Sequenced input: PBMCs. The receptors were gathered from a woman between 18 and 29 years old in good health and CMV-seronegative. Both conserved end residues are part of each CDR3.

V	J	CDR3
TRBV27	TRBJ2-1	CASSSWTDEQFF
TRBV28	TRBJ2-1	CASSLDSLLTYNEQFF
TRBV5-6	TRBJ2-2	CASSLFGEGTGELFF
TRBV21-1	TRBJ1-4	CASSKRGGTNEKLFF
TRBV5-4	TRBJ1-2	CASSRQGAWYGYTF
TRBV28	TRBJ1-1	CASTPQGNTEAFF
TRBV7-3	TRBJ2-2	CASSLEPTGELFF
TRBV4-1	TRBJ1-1	CASSLPGGEAFF
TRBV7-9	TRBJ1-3	CASSLASGNTIYF
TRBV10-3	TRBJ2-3	CAISGTSGVTDTQYF
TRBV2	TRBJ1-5	CASRRGNSNQPQHF
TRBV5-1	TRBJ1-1	CASSLGSPGGEAFF
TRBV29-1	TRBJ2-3	CSVPRAGTDTQYF